This T cell receptor (beta chain) originates from a study of molecular identifiers for immune sequencing clone quantification. This clonotype has a count of ten or more. What it binds is not known. Study-level findings and limits: Clones exceeding 20 RNA copies carried over 98% of effector molecules but under 1% of naive-cell molecules.

Both previously described methods and listed TCR primers were employed to make bulk TCR libraries. TCRdb called the PCR reads again in MiXCR, with one record for every CDR3 protein. The profile shows about half a million distinct CDR3 sequences, less than 30% of them singletons. Trimming removed 5 bases at V and 5 bases at J, with 7 bases between. This CDR3 comprises 13 residues. Germline CDR1 and CDR2: SGHTA and FQGNSA. Sequences were obtained from naive CD8+ T cells from blood, with Jurkat cell RNA spiked in. The subset here: FACS-sorted CD8+CD4-CCR7+CD45RA+ naive T cells. The chain is built from TRBV7-2 and TRBJ1-6; D is undetermined. This clonotype was obtained from a human donor in good health. Some libraries in this study had Jurkat cell RNA spiked in. The CDR3 here is CASSPTHNSPLHF. In DNA form, the CDR3 reads TGTGCCAGCAGCCCGACGCATAATTCACCCCTCCACTTT.